This is a list of T cell receptor beta chains from one sample in a study of T-cell memory formation after mild COVID-19. MiXCR, run by TCRdb on the 5' RACE reads, gives a single entry per CDR3 protein. The sample lists just under 350,000 distinct CDR3 sequences, over 10% occurring once. Sequenced sample: PBMCs or a T cell subset sorted from them (not recorded which). These TCRs come from a man aged 18 to 30 who had mild COVID-19 (a few samples of this study predate the infection). Cell type and time point are not known. The CDR3 runs from the conserved cysteine through the conserved F or W. D genes are given only for firm matches. Not all rows give a size; the values are once, few, many and, for expanded clones, a class.

v_call,clone_size,cdr3_length,d_call,j_call,cdr3_aa,cdr3_nt
TRBV6-6,-,16,-,TRBJ2-5,CASRPPGGGWQETQYF,TGTGCCAGCAGGCCCCCGGGGGGCGGATGGCAAGAGACCCAGTACTTC
TRBV20-1,-,17,TRBD1,TRBJ1-2,CSARYRDREVSGYGYTF,TGCAGTGCTAGGTACCGGGACAGGGAGGTTTCAGGCTATGGCTACACCTTC
TRBV6-5,many,13,-,TRBJ1-1,CASSYSPGTEAFF,TGTGCCAGCAGTTACTCCCCCGGGACTGAAGCTTTCTTT
TRBV4-1,many,16,-,TRBJ2-7,CASSQRPAGSSYEQYF,TGCGCCAGCAGCCAGCGGCCGGCGGGGAGCTCCTACGAGCAGTACTTC
TRBV7-6,few,13,-,TRBJ2-7,CASSLVVAGEQYF,TGTGCCAGCAGCTTAGTGGTCGCGGGCGAGCAGTACTTC
TRBV4-2,-,17,-,TRBJ1-3,CASSQDPAGVGGNTIYF,TGTGCCAGCAGCCAAGATCCGGCCGGGGTTGGTGGAAACACCATATATTTT
TRBV5-1,-,16,-,TRBJ2-7,CASSPASGDLSYEQYF,TGCGCCAGCAGCCCAGCCTCGGGCGATCTTTCCTACGAGCAGTACTTC
TRBV4-2,many,16,TRBD2,TRBJ2-1,CASSQAGTSGWLEQFF,TGTGCCAGCAGCCAAGCCGGGACTAGCGGGTGGTTGGAGCAGTTCTTC
TRBV2,-,14,TRBD1,TRBJ2-6,CASRQGSGANVLTF,TGTGCCAGCAGACAGGGGTCTGGGGCCAACGTCCTGACTTTC
TRBV4-2,few,17,-,TRBJ2-6,CASSQERHSSGANVLTF,TGTGCCAGCAGCCAAGAGAGACACTCCTCTGGGGCCAACGTCCTGACTTTC
TRBV12-3/TRBV12-4,-,16,TRBD1,TRBJ1-1,CASSPGGQGLNTEAFF,TGTGCCAGCAGTCCGGGTGGACAGGGGCTGAACACTGAAGCTTTCTTT
TRBV20-1,many,15,TRBD2,TRBJ2-1,CSARGLAGGQNEQFF,TGCAGTGCTCGCGGACTAGCGGGGGGGCAAAATGAGCAGTTCTTC
TRBV7-7,many,15,-,TRBJ2-2,CASSLRGGYTGELFF,TGTGCCAGCAGCTTAAGAGGGGGGTACACCGGGGAGCTGTTTTTT
TRBV7-9,few,15,TRBD1,TRBJ2-2,CASSSDRANTGELFF,TGTGCCAGCAGCTCGGACAGGGCGAACACCGGGGAGCTGTTTTTT
TRBV6-2/TRBV6-3,few,16,-,TRBJ2-3,CASSYGGGPYTDTQYF,TGTGCCAGCAGTTACGGTGGGGGCCCTTACACAGATACGCAGTATTTT
TRBV4-2,-,13,TRBD1,TRBJ1-1,CASSPRTGAEAFF,TGTGCCAGCAGCCCTCGGACAGGGGCTGAAGCTTTCTTT
TRBV25-1,few,15,TRBD1,TRBJ1-4,CASSDTGGGNEKLFF,TGTGCCAGCAGCGACACAGGGGGTGGTAATGAAAAACTGTTTTTT
TRBV7-2,many,15,-,TRBJ2-3,CASSLARAMRDTQYF,TGTGCCAGCAGCTTAGCACGGGCTATGCGAGATACGCAGTATTTT
TRBV3-1,few,14,TRBD1,TRBJ2-7,CASSLGQGGGEQYF,TGTGCCAGCAGCCTGGGACAGGGAGGAGGAGAGCAGTACTTC
TRBV5-1,few,18,-,TRBJ1-4,CASSLMNGASSTNEKLFF,TGCGCCAGCAGCTTGATGAATGGCGCAAGCTCAACTAATGAAAAACTGTTTTTT
TRBV5-1,few,18,-,TRBJ1-4,CASSSTGTLALGNEKLFF,TGCGCCAGCAGCTCCACCGGGACTTTGGCCCTCGGTAATGAAAAACTGTTTTTT
TRBV7-2,few,17,TRBD2,TRBJ2-1,CASSFYRTSGAYNEQFF,TGTGCCAGCAGCTTCTACCGGACTAGCGGGGCGTACAATGAGCAGTTCTTC
TRBV7-2,few,16,-,TRBJ2-6,CAILGGRGTGANVLTF,TGTGCCATCCTCGGAGGCAGGGGAACTGGGGCCAACGTCCTGACTTTC
TRBV6-6,few,16,TRBD2,TRBJ2-2,CASSQGLAGDTGELFF,TGTGCCAGCAGTCAGGGACTAGCGGGGGACACCGGGGAGCTGTTTTTT
TRBV11-2,few,14,-,TRBJ2-1,CASSFRTENNEQFF,TGTGCCAGCAGCTTCCGGACGGAGAACAATGAGCAGTTCTTC
TRBV4-3,few,15,-,TRBJ2-2,CASSLSVTLTGELFF,TGCGCCAGCAGCCTCTCCGTGACACTCACCGGGGAGCTGTTTTTT
TRBV12-3/TRBV12-4,few,17,-,TRBJ2-1,CASSLSSGKMPFDEQFF,TGTGCCAGCAGTTTGTCAAGCGGAAAAATGCCCTTCGATGAGCAGTTCTTC
TRBV4-1,few,16,-,TRBJ1-2,CASSQEVLPGSYGYTF,TGCGCCAGCAGCCAAGAAGTCCTCCCGGGATCCTATGGCTACACCTTC
TRBV4-1,-,15,TRBD2,TRBJ2-3,CASSLLGLGVDTQYF,TGCGCCAGCAGCCTATTAGGACTAGGAGTAGATACGCAGTATTTT
TRBV4-1,-,17,-,TRBJ2-6,CASSRLQLTSGANVLTF,TGCGCCAGCAGCCGACTACAACTAACGTCTGGGGCCAACGTCCTGACTTTC
TRBV5-1,-,14,-,TRBJ2-1,CASSLDRDYNEQFF,TGCGCCAGCAGCTTGGACAGAGATTACAATGAGCAGTTCTTC
TRBV24-1,-,13,-,TRBJ1-2,CATSGRGAWGYTF,TGTGCCACCAGTGGCAGGGGCGCGTGGGGCTACACCTTC
TRBV6-5,few,11,-,TRBJ1-1,CASSYFGEAFF,TGTGCCAGCAGTTACTTTGGCGAAGCTTTCTTT
TRBV6-2/TRBV6-3,-,15,TRBD2,TRBJ2-5,CASSGGWQSGETQYF,TGTGCCAGCAGCGGGGGGTGGCAGAGTGGGGAGACCCAGTACTTC
TRBV11-2,many,18,TRBD2,TRBJ2-1,CASSLRVPAGGPRGEQFF,TGTGCCAGCAGCTTACGTGTCCCGGCGGGGGGGCCCCGCGGCGAGCAGTTCTTC
TRBV4-3,many,16,TRBD2,TRBJ2-5,CASSQGISGTQETQYF,TGCGCCAGCAGCCAAGGCATTAGCGGGACCCAAGAGACCCAGTACTTC
TRBV9,many,13,-,TRBJ2-5,CASSVGGVETQYF,TGTGCCAGCAGCGTAGGGGGGGTAGAGACCCAGTACTTC
TRBV30,few,13,-,TRBJ1-1,CAWSRELNTEAFF,TGTGCCTGGAGTAGGGAACTGAACACTGAAGCTTTCTTT
TRBV6-5,many,14,-,TRBJ1-6,CASRPGPSNSPLHF,TGTGCCAGCAGGCCGGGACCCTCTAATTCACCCCTCCACTTT
TRBV6-1,many,14,-,TRBJ1-2,CASSRGSGNYGYTF,TGTGCCAGCAGCAGGGGAAGTGGTAACTATGGCTACACCTTC
TRBV4-1,few,13,TRBD2,TRBJ2-1,CASSQGVAGGRFF,TGCGCCAGCAGCCAAGGCGTAGCGGGGGGGCGTTTCTTC
TRBV2,few,14,-,TRBJ2-2,CASSVLGDTGELFF,TGTGCCAGCAGTGTATTGGGGGACACCGGGGAGCTGTTTTTT
TRBV7-9,few,14,-,TRBJ1-2,CASSSFPGLGGYTF,TGTGCCAGCAGCTCCTTTCCGGGTCTCGGCGGCTACACCTTC
TRBV5-1,-,16,-,TRBJ2-7,CASSLALDSLPDEQYF,TGCGCCAGCAGCTTGGCCTTGGACAGCTTGCCCGACGAGCAGTACTTC
TRBV7-3,few,15,-,TRBJ1-6,CASSLIGDSSSPLHF,TGTGCCAGCAGCTTAATTGGGGACTCGAGTTCACCCCTCCACTTT
TRBV7-2,few,17,-,TRBJ1-1,CASGLTSKSQAAVGAFF,TGTGCCAGCGGCCTAACATCCAAATCACAGGCCGCTGTTGGGGCTTTCTTT
TRBV29-1,-,12,-,TRBJ2-2,CSVSENTGELFF,TGCAGCGTTTCCGAGAACACCGGGGAGCTGTTTTTT
TRBV27,-,15,-,TRBJ2-3,CASSAPGWGTDTQYF,TGTGCCAGCAGTGCCCCAGGGTGGGGCACAGATACGCAGTATTTT
TRBV5-1,few,14,-,TRBJ2-3,CASSRTVGRDTQYF,TGCGCCAGCAGCCGAACGGTGGGGAGAGATACGCAGTATTTT
TRBV6-2/TRBV6-3,few,15,-,TRBJ2-5,CASTGTPRSQETQYF,TGTGCCAGCACCGGGACACCGCGATCCCAAGAGACCCAGTACTTC
TRBV29-1,few,14,-,TRBJ1-1,CSGRPGGENTEAFF,TGCAGCGGCAGACCCGGGGGGGAGAACACTGAAGCTTTCTTT
TRBV5-4,few,16,-,TRBJ2-2,CASSLVGVTNTGELFF,TGTGCCAGCAGCTTGGTGGGGGTAACGAACACCGGGGAGCTGTTTTTT
TRBV6-2/TRBV6-3,once,15,TRBD1,TRBJ2-7,CASSYPGTGAIEQYF,TGTGCCAGCAGTTACCCCGGGACAGGGGCCATCGAGCAGTACTTC
TRBV5-6,few,17,TRBD1,TRBJ2-3,CASSQIIPGQGVHTQYF,TGTGCCAGCAGCCAAATCATACCGGGACAGGGAGTACATACGCAGTATTTT
TRBV4-2,-,12,TRBD1,TRBJ2-3,CASSQGGDRRYF,TGTGCCAGCAGCCAAGGGGGGGACAGGAGGTATTTT
TRBV7-9,-,14,-,TRBJ1-1,CASSLEESDRGAFF,TGTGCCAGCAGCTTAGAGGAGAGCGATCGTGGGGCTTTCTTT
TRBV15,-,12,-,TRBJ1-4,CATSTRREKLFF,TGTGCCACCTCCACAAGGAGGGAAAAACTGTTTTTT
TRBV10-3,-,16,TRBD2,TRBJ2-2,CAIPTRTSGVPGELFF,TGTGCCATACCGACTCGGACTAGCGGGGTTCCCGGGGAGCTGTTTTTT
TRBV15,-,13,-,TRBJ2-3,CATSSWYTDTQYF,TGTGCCACCTCGTCGTGGTACACAGATACGCAGTATTTT